This T cell receptor beta chain was observed in a study of blood T cell repertoires in COVID-19 (dated by TCRdb to the early 2020s). Concerning the study at large: Samples covering the acute and convalescent phases of COVID-19 were provided by collaborators in the United States, Italy and Spain. Where available, HLA class I and class II types were obtained from metadata supplied by the sample provider rather than from assay-based typing. The material from the prospective study consisted of cDNA or gDNA derived from T cells, B-cell-depleted T cells, or PBMCs. The dataset comprised deeply sampled blood TCRbeta repertoires from subjects exposed to, actively infected with, or recovered from COVID-19. A freely available public database, intended as a resource for researchers studying the immune response to SARS-CoV-2, is where the repertoires were released. Samples were obtained from the ongoing ImmuneRACE study (first 160 participants) and from 1,254 subjects provided by 6 global collaborators. A de-identified subject ID, COVID-19 status, age in years and sex were almost always included in the sample metadata.

TCRbeta CDR3 regions were amplified from genomic DNA using the immunoSEQ Assay, a bias-controlled multiplex PCR. The original pipeline was this. The number of nucleated cells in each sample was estimated by amplification of reference gene primers within the assay. To quantify the absolute abundance of each unique TCRbeta CDR3 rearrangement, sequence reads were collapsed and filtered. For each sample, productive Simpson clonality was calculated as the square root of Simpson's diversity index over productive rearrangements. Drawn from immuneACCESS, this table holds only the in-frame rearrangements with V and J called that TCRdb kept. Clones are partly lost; checked studies trace under half to an unresolved V gene and leave the rest unexplained. The V and J calls and the clone size are those of that table, but D and trimming were determined from the DNA. The sample yields 93,000 or so clones; 87% were counted once. Approximately 3.1% of the sample rests with the top ten.

The collaborating institutions used their own protocols to collect whole blood in K2EDTA tubes. Collaborator samples were shipped for TCRbeta analysis as frozen whole blood, isolated PBMCs, or DNA extracted from either sample type. Comment on this clone: Which antigen it targets is not known. Within one base of it there is no much larger clone, and no base qualities were kept.

Points the paper makes about the study in general: How much clinical and demographic metadata was included differed by source and by participant, and the metadata was provided uncurated.

Germline trimming amounts to 2 bases on V and 6 bases on J, with 8 as the count of junction bases outside the gene matches. The CDR3 measures 15 amino acids from cysteine to phenylalanine. The DNA shown is the 45-base CDR3, in frame from base 1. In the germline V gene (reference sequence), CDR1 corresponds to SGHKS and CDR2 to YYEKEE. The sequence is built from TRBV5-5 and TRBJ2-1, and 7 bases in between align with TRBD2. The sample taken for sequencing was peripheral blood. The sequence derives from a man aged 45 to 65 in a cohort sampled during active COVID-19. The CDR3 loop reads CASSFGGLDLNEQFF. The sequenced DNA is TGTGCCAGCAGCTTCGGAGGACTAGATCTCAATGAGCAGTTCTTC. Full variable domain (CDR3 extended with the reference TRBV5-5 and TRBJ2-1 proteins): DAGVTQSPTHLIKTRGQQVTLRCSPISGHKSVSWYQQVLGQGPQFIFQYYEKEERGRGNFPDRFSARQFPNYSSELNVNALLLGDSALYLCASSFGGLDLNEQFFGPGTRLTVL.